Detailed here is one T cell receptor (beta chain). Its target is not known. This sample was taken from a study of T cell responses to AZD1222 COVID-19 vaccine. Study-level findings and limits: Reportedly, nearly half of unique spike TCRs recognized epitopes outside B.1.351/B.1.1.7 mutations. Repertoires were obtained only post-peak T cell response.

This CDR3 has 23 amino acids. Germline V gene sequence: CDR1 MNHEY, CDR2 SMNVEV (reference sequence). The ends lost 4 bases at V and 0 bases at J; junction bases unmatched: 19. TCRdb's copy holds only in-frame clones and misses some; the assay was immunoSEQ multiplex PCR. The table has roughly 130,000 clones, 70% to 90% seen once; the top ten hold just over 5.5%. The J gene is TRBJ2-2, the V gene TRBV27, with 14 positions matching TRBD2. This TCR was sampled from an adult in good health. Sequencing used peripheral blood, obtained on day 0 of AZD1222 vaccination. CDR3 region: CASSSPLRGGLAGEVANTGELFF. CDR3 DNA: TGTGCCAGCAGTTCCCCGTTAAGGGGGGGACTAGCGGGGGAAGTCGCGAACACCGGGGAGCTGTTTTTT.